The 8 T cell receptor beta chains reported below all come from one sample, sequenced in a study of T cell changes during pregnancy in multiple sclerosis. Some clones are missing from TCRdb's copy, which holds only in-frame ones; the method was immunoSEQ multiplex PCR. The table lists about 70,000 clones, around nine tenths of them singletons. The sample here was peripheral blood, taken in the third trimester of pregnancy. The receptors stem from a female donor in good health, enrolled as a control in a pregnancy study.

The V call is TRBV5-1, the J call TRBJ1-1; D might be TRBD1 (6 bases). Germline V gives CDR1 SGHRS, CDR2 YFSETQ. Trimming took off 4 bases at V and 10 bases at J, with 14 bases between the two ends. The CDR3 totals 12 residues. The CDR3 DNA sequence: TGCGCCAGCAGCATAAATGGGGGCGGAGCTTTCTTT. Its translation is CASSINGGGAFF.

The chain joins TRBV28 to TRBJ2-3; maybe TRBD1 (5 bases). The CDR3 runs to 14 residues. V was trimmed by 3 bases and J by 6 bases, leaving 13 bases between them. CDR1 is MDHEN, CDR2 SYDVKM, per germline. The CDR3 DNA follows: TGTGCCAGCAGTTTTAAGTCTGGGGCGGATACGCAGTATTTT. The encoded protein is CASSFKSGADTQYF.

The rearrangement joins TRBV7-3 to TRBJ1-1; a weak D match, TRBD1 (6 bases). CDR1 and CDR2 from the germline V gene are SGHTA and FQGTGA. The V gene lost 5 bases and the J gene lost 1 base, with 8 bases spanning the gap. CDR3 length: 13 amino acids. The CDR3 sequence: CASSPGANTEAFF. The CDR3, as DNA: TGTGCCAGCAGCCCAGGGGCGAACACTGAAGCTTTCTTT.

The chain carries TRBV6-5 and TRBJ1-6; 10 bases match TRBD1. The CDR3 has 15 amino acids. V was clipped by 2 bases and J by 7 bases; unmatched bases: 2. Germline V gene sequence: CDR1 MNHEY, CDR2 SVGAGI. CDR3 bases: TGTGCCAGCAGTTACGAGGGACAGGGGAATTCACCCCTCCACTTT. This gives the protein CASSYEGQGNSPLHF.

CDR3 DNA: TGTGCCAGTAGTCGTTTCCAGGGGGAACTAGCCAAAAACATTCAGTACTTC. Translated, it gives CASSRFQGELAKNIQYF. This rearrangement joins TRBV19 to TRBJ2-4; 7 bases align to TRBD1. The CDR3 runs to 17 residues. V lost 5 bases, J lost 0 bases, and 10 bases stayed unmatched. CDR1 and CDR2 (germline): LNHDA, SQIVND (reference sequence).

This chain joins TRBV4-3 and TRBJ1-3, with no clear D. V lost 3 bases and J lost 0, with 9 bases in between. There are 15 residues in the CDR3. CDR1 is LGHNA and CDR2 is YSLEER in the germline V gene. In DNA, the CDR3 is TGCGCCAGCAGCCATGGGAGAGGCTCTGGAAACACCATATATTTT. As protein: CASSHGRGSGNTIYF.

The chain joins TRBV19 to TRBJ1-2; 7 positions agree with TRBD1. The CDR3 is 15 amino acids. The V and J ends lost 0 bases and 8 bases, in that order; junction bases with no gene match: 9. CDR1 and CDR2 from the germline V gene are LNHDA and SQIVND (reference sequence). CDR3 sequence: CASSIDRTGEIGYTF. The CDR3 region has the DNA TGTGCCAGTAGTATAGATAGAACAGGGGAGATCGGCTACACCTTC.

This clone has only a few counts. As the CDR3 is not closed by the conserved phenylalanine or tryptophan, this likely results from a read error. The DNA is left out, because the CDR3 cannot be placed on it with certainty; the CDR3 is given as TCRdb lists it. The V call is TRBV5-8, the J call TRBJ1-2; the table names TRBD1, a call not compared with the DNA. CDR1 SGHTS and CDR2 YDEGEE come from the germline V gene. The CDR3 comprises 9 residues, both ends counted. The CDR3 sequence: CATYSHENV.